This T cell receptor (beta chain) comes out of a study of brain T cells in children with intractable seizures. Profiling relied on immunoSEQ multiplex PCR, and the TCRdb table lists in-frame clones only, not all of them. The sample contains 300,000 to 400,000 clones, about 93% of which appear only once. There are 12 residues in the CDR3. Per germline, CDR1 SGHNT and CDR2 YYREEE (reference sequence). Trimming left V 6 bases short and J 8 bases short, with 12 bases between. Time point denoted: blood from clinic visit 5 months post-surgery; TSC patient then seizure free. The sequenced cases were selected for having the highest brain T cell transcript signatures. Patients received at least one anti-epileptic drug before surgery.

The receptor was derived from a boy younger than two with tuberous sclerosis and intractable seizures. The rearrangement uses TRBV5-4 and TRBJ1-3, with D unresolved. Sequenced material: peripheral blood, taken roughly 5 months after surgery. The CDR3 bases are TGTGCCAGCACCTTACCCGGGGACACCATATATTTT. This encodes CASTLPGDTIYF.